Listed here is a single TCR beta chain. What it binds is unknown. TCR beta cDNA was made by 5'RACE template switching with UMIs. TCRdb reprocessed the 5' RACE reads; each CDR3 protein has one entry and no DNA is given. The sample features around 260,000 distinct CDR3 sequences, with more than 3.5% in its top ten. The data were obtained in a study of T cells expressing NK-cell markers. Overall study: Out of eight donors sequenced, seven tested HCMV-seropositive and the remaining one seronegative.

Study outcomes and limitations: A range of about 1.0-8% of CD8+ T cells consisted of dominant NKG2C+ clonotypes in roughly 6 donors.

CDR1 is DFQATT, CDR2 SNEGSKA, per germline (reference sequence). The CDR3 contains 14 residues. Sequencing used blood T cells: a sorted CD56 or NKG2C T cell subset, CD4+ or CD8+ T cells, or bulk PBMC T cells (not recorded which). The V and J genes are TRBV20-1 and TRBJ1-2; the D call from TCRdb, TRBD1, cannot be confirmed without DNA. This clonotype was obtained from a woman between 18 and 75 years old in good health. The CDR3 region is CSALGASLNYGYTF.